The 11 T cell receptor beta chains below were found in one sample sequenced in a study of T-cell memory formation after mild COVID-19. TCRdb redid the calling of the 5' RACE reads with MiXCR, one entry per CDR3 protein. The sample consists of about 110,000 distinct CDR3 sequences, over 15% of them appearing once. Specimen: PBMCs or a T cell subset sorted from them (not recorded which). All receptors derive from a man aged 18 to 30 who had mild COVID-19 (a few samples of this study predate the infection). Cell type and time point are not known.

This clonotype has a handful of counts. The J gene is TRBJ2-3, the V gene TRBV6-1; D may correspond to TRBD1 or TRBD2 (5 bases each). The V gene's germline CDR1 is MNHNS and CDR2 SASEGT. Trimming shortened V by 1 base and J by 3 bases, and 8 bases separated the two germline ends. The CDR3 spans 14 residues. CDR3: CASSEGWGTDTQYF. The DNA of the CDR3 is TGTGCCAGCAGTGAAGGTTGGGGGACAGATACGCAGTATTTT.

The chain links TRBV14 to TRBJ2-1; 7 nucleotides agree with TRBD1. Germline V gene lookup returns CDR1 SGHDN and CDR2 FVKESK. With 4 bases clipped from V and 1 base from J, the junction kept 4 bases outside the gene matches. The CDR3 is 15 residues long. CDR3 bases: TGTGCCAGCAGCCTCCGGGACAGATCCTACAATGAGCAGTTCTTC. Protein product: CASSLRDRSYNEQFF.

This chain links TRBV18 with TRBJ2-4; perhaps TRBD2 as D (5 bases). The CDR3 loop spans 14 amino acids. V lost 2 bases, J lost 5 bases, and 10 bases lay in between. CDR1 is KGHSH and CDR2 is LQKENI in the germline V gene. CDR3 in DNA: TGTGCCAGCTCACCATCCGGGAAAGAAAACATTCAGTACTTC. Amino acid sequence: CASSPSGKENIQYF.

This clonotype was seen more than once but under ten times. This rearrangement joins TRBV15 to TRBJ1-1; D is possibly TRBD1 (5 bases). Germline V CDR1 and CDR2: LNHNV, YYDKDF (reference sequence). There are 13 residues in the CDR3. Between the trimmed V and J ends, which lost 3 bases and 11 bases, there was a span of 16 bases. CDR3 residues: CATSSRPGTSAFF. CDR3 coding DNA: TGTGCCACCAGCAGTCGCCCCGGGACCTCCGCTTTCTTT. Drawing the rest from reference TRBV15 and TRBJ1-1, the complete variable domain is DAMVIQNPRYQVTQFGKPVTLSCSQTLNHNVMYWYQQKSSQAPKLLFHYYDKDFNNEADTPDNFQSRRPNTSFCFLDIRSPGLGDTAMYLCATSSRPGTSAFFGQGTRLTVV.

This chain links TRBV6-2 or TRBV6-3 with TRBJ2-5; 12 nucleotides line up with TRBD1. Looked up from germline, CDR1 is MNHEY and CDR2 is SVGEGT. The CDR3 spans 16 residues. Trimming at V came to 7 bases and at J to 5 bases, leaving 11 bases not matched to a gene. CDR3 DNA sequence: TGTGCCAGCACTAACCGGGACAGGGGGCTTCGGGAGACCCAGTACTTC. Translation gives CASTNRDRGLRETQYF.

The chain is built from TRBV2 and TRBJ2-2, with 8 bases matching TRBD1. V lost 8 bases to trimming and J lost 1 base; unmatched junction nucleotides: 0. The CDR3 contains 13 residues. Germline V CDR1 and CDR2: SNHLY, FYNNEI. The CDR3: CASGQGNTGELFF. In DNA form, the CDR3 reads TGTGCCAGCGGACAGGGGAACACCGGGGAGCTGTTTTTT. The entire variable domain, with the rest obtained from reference TRBV2 and TRBJ2-2, is as follows: EPEVTQTPSHQVTQMGQEVILRCVPISNHLYFYWYRQILGQKVEFLVSFYNNEISEKSEIFDDQFSVERPDGSNFTLKIRSTKLEDSAMYFCASGQGNTGELFFGEGSRLTVL.

This clonotype was counted a few times. The rearrangement links TRBV18 to TRBJ2-7; 8 bases match TRBD1. Germline trimming cut 3 bases from V and 3 bases from J; bases unmatched to any gene: 4. The CDR3 length is 14 residues. The germline CDR1 and CDR2 sequences are KGHSH and LQKENI. In DNA, the CDR3 is TGTGCCAGCTCACCTCCGGGACAGGTCTACGAGCAGTACTTC. Protein: CASSPPGQVYEQYF.

The V and J genes are TRBV4-2 and TRBJ2-4, with 7 bases aligning to TRBD2. The trim removed 0 bases at V and 3 bases at J, leaving 5 bases unmatched. Germline V CDR1 and CDR2: LGHNA, YNFKEQ. This CDR3 spans 16 amino acids. CDR3 coding DNA: TGTGCCAGCAGCCAAGATCAGCGGGGCTACAAAAACATTCAGTACTTC. Its protein is CASSQDQRGYKNIQYF.

The rearrangement joins TRBV6-1 to TRBJ1-1; tentative D call: TRBD1 (6 bases). CDR1 is MNHNS, CDR2 SASEGT, per germline. The V gene lost 7 bases and the J gene lost 1 base, with 10 bases spanning the gap. This CDR3 contains 13 residues. CDR3 sequence (DNA): TGTGCCAGCAATGGACAGCCGAACACTGAAGCTTTCTTT. Translated: CASNGQPNTEAFF.

There are a few counts of this clonotype. This chain links TRBV18 with TRBJ2-5; D gene ambiguous. The V and J ends lost 2 bases and 2 bases respectively, with 3 bases between them. Germline V gene lookup returns CDR1 KGHSH and CDR2 LQKENI. This CDR3 is built from 12 residues. DNA of the CDR3: TGTGCCAGCTCACCAATGCAAGAGACCCAGTACTTC. This translates into CASSPMQETQYF.

This clonotype has only a few counts. V gene TRBV7-3 combines with J gene TRBJ1-6; weak D call: TRBD1 (6 bases). The germline V and J ends were trimmed by 2 bases and 6 bases, with 11 bases remaining between them. The CDR3 covers 15 residues. Germline values: CDR1 SGHTA, CDR2 FQGTGA. The CDR3 DNA is TGTGCCAGCAGCTTACAGGGGAGCGGTAATTCACCCCTCCACTTT. It specifies CASSLQGSGNSPLHF.